One sample yielded the 29 T cell receptor beta chains listed below, sequenced in a study of kidney transplant recipient with SARS-CoV-2 infection. One entry per CDR3 protein, called by TCRdb with MiXCR from the reads. The sample carries 200,000 to 300,000 distinct CDR3 sequences, 29% recorded once. Sequenced here: a blood sample, sampled at baseline and between days 110 and 120 from a kidney transplant recipient. The receptors here all came from a male patient aged 25 to 39 who had COVID-19 and was a kidney transplant recipient. Some T cells may have originated in the graft donor.

A note on this clonotype: This clone may be a read error of a much larger clone one base away. The V call is TRBV6-2 or TRBV6-3, the J call TRBJ2-7, with a possible D match to TRBD1 (5 bases). In germline, CDR1 is MNHEY, CDR2 SVGEGT. This CDR3 has 12 amino acids. CDR3 protein: CAISYRTYEQYF. CDR3 in DNA: TGTGCCATCAGTTACAGGACCTACGAGCAGTACTTC.

This clonotype was picked up many times. The V and J genes are TRBV11-1 and TRBJ1-2; D uncertain. The CDR3 covers 17 residues. Germline lookup yields CDR1 SGHAT and CDR2 FQDESV (reference sequence). Trimming took 2 bases from V and 4 from J, leaving 20 bases between them. The CDR3 spells CASSLNTKAGKTYGYTF. Here the CDR3 DNA reads TGTGCCAGCAGCTTAAACACTAAGGCTGGAAAGACCTATGGCTACACCTTC.

The sample holds many counts of this clonotype. The chain has TRBV20-1 and TRBJ1-4; D remains ambiguous. CDR3 size: 16 residues. Germline V gene sequence: CDR1 DFQATT, CDR2 SNEGSKA (reference sequence). Trimming removed 6 bases from V and 8 bases from J, with 25 bases in between. This CDR3 reads CSAEKDVSRLREKLFF. The CDR3 nucleotides read TGCAGTGCCGAAAAGGATGTATCCCGCCTGAGAGAAAAACTGTTTTTT.

About this clonotype: A much larger clone lies a single base off, so this may be a read error. The chain links TRBV9 to TRBJ2-7; 7 nucleotides agree with TRBD1. This CDR3 is built from 14 residues. The V and J ends lost 3 bases and 6 bases, in that order; junction bases with no gene match: 9. Germline-derived CDR1 and CDR2 are SGDLS and YYNGEE. The CDR3 is CASSARDPGGEQYF. CDR3 nucleotides: TGTGCCAGCAGCGCAAGGGACCCAGGGGGCGAGCAGTACTTC.

The table lists this clonotype with a few counts. The chain is built from TRBV29-1 and TRBJ2-1; 14 nucleotides match TRBD2. V was clipped by 5 bases and J by 6 bases; unmatched bases: 12. Per germline, CDR1 SQVTM and CDR2 ANQGSEA. The CDR3 is 17 amino acids. Written as DNA, the CDR3 is TGCAGCGTTCCGGGACTAGCGGGAGTGCGGCTGGCCAATGAGCAGTTCTTC. Amino acid sequence: CSVPGLAGVRLANEQFF.

Points on this clonotype: This may stem from a read error, because a much larger clone lies one nucleotide away. This chain uses TRBV28 with TRBJ1-5; D uncertain. The V end lost 10 bases, the J end lost 9 bases, and 25 bases lay between the germline ends. The germline V gene encodes CDR1 MDHEN and CDR2 SYDVKM. CDR3 size: 15 residues. The CDR3 DNA sequence: TGTGCCACCATCACTTATCGGACCCCAGGCCGGCCCCAGCATTTT. This translates into CATITYRTPGRPQHF. The complete variable domain, with remaining parts taken from reference TRBV28 and TRBJ1-5, reads DVKVTQSSRYLVKRTGEKVFLECVQDMDHENMFWYRQDPGLGLRLIYFSYDVKMKEKGDIPEGYSVSREKKERFSLILESASTNQTSMYLCATITYRTPGRPQHFGDGTRLSIL.

There are many counts of this clonotype. V gene TRBV7-9 combines with J gene TRBJ1-5, with D perhaps TRBD1 (6 bases). V gave up 5 bases and J gave up 6 bases, with 14 bases separating them. CDR1 and CDR2 from the germline V gene are SEHNR and FQNEAQ (reference sequence). The CDR3 sequence is 14 residues long. CDR3 bases: TGTGCCAGCAGCCAATCAACAGGGACTCAGCCCCAGCATTTT. Translated, it gives CASSQSTGTQPQHF.

Regarding this clonotype: This may be a read error, as it is one base from a much larger clone. J is TRBJ2-4 and V is TRBV6-5; either TRBD1 or TRBD2 may fit D (5 bases each). CDR1 and CDR2 (germline): MNHEY, SVGAGI. This CDR3 has 14 residues. CDR3 sequence: CASSWDVSSYEQHF. The CDR3 nucleotides read TGTGCCAGCAGTTGGGACGTCTCATCCTACGAGCAGCACTTC.

This clonotype was counted many times. V is TRBV9 and J is TRBJ1-5, with D possibly TRBD1 on 5 matching bases. Germline-derived CDR1 and CDR2 are SGDLS and YYNGEE. The V end was cut by 3 bases, the J end by 0 bases, with 10 bases between. CDR3 length equals 15 residues. CDR3 loop: CASSGRGDSNQPQHF. For the CDR3, the DNA is TGTGCCAGCAGCGGAAGGGGCGATAGCAATCAGCCCCAGCATTTT.

This clonotype was recorded many times. The chain employs TRBV20-1 and TRBJ2-7; D uncertain. Trimming cost V 1 base and J 5 bases, with 12 bases left between them. Per germline, CDR1 DFQATT and CDR2 SNEGSKA (reference sequence). CDR3 size: 13 residues. This CDR3 is CSARGSSYHEQYF. In DNA form, the CDR3 reads TGCAGTGCTAGAGGAAGTAGTTACCACGAGCAGTACTTC.

Concerning this clonotype: Given a much more abundant clone one base away, this may be a read error. The chain recombines TRBV19 with TRBJ1-1; no clear D. The CDR3 extends over 14 amino acids. Germline CDR1 is LNHDA and CDR2 is SQIVND (reference sequence). The V gene lost 7 bases and the J gene lost 0 bases, with 12 bases spanning the gap. CDR3 nucleotides: TGTGCCAGTATGTCTTCTTCACTGAACACTGAAGCTTTCTTT. Translated, it gives CASMSSSLNTEAFF.

There are many counts of this clonotype. The chain combines TRBV7-9 with TRBJ1-1; D is unclear. CDR1 and CDR2 from the germline V gene are SEHNR and FQNEAQ (reference sequence). CDR3 length equals 14 residues. Trimming took off 3 bases at V and 4 bases at J, with 12 bases between the two ends. The CDR3 loop reads CASSLQEGGTEAFF. The CDR3 coding sequence is TGTGCCAGCAGCTTGCAGGAAGGCGGCACTGAAGCTTTCTTT.

This rearrangement joins TRBV5-1 to TRBJ2-1, with a tentative D call TRBD2 (6 bases). Deletions cut 4 bases from V and 7 bases from J, with 12 bases between. Germline assignment: CDR1 SGHRS and CDR2 YFSETQ. The CDR3 contains 13 residues. The CDR3 nucleotides are TGCGCCAGCAGCCCGGGTCGGGGGAATGAGCAGTTCTTC. This translates into CASSPGRGNEQFF.

As regards this clonotype: A much larger clone lies a single base off, so this may be a read error. The V and J genes are TRBV6-8 and TRBJ1-2; no firm D call. V gave up 5 bases and J gave up 6 bases, with 25 bases separating them. The CDR3 length is 17 residues. Germline CDR1 reads MNHGY; CDR2 reads SAAAGT. The CDR3 region has the DNA TGTGCCAGCAGTGTCTTACTACGCTCTAGAAAGACCCATGGCTACACCTTC. As protein: CASSVLLRSRKTHGYTF.

On this clonotype: This may arise from a read error, as a much more abundant clone is one base away. The chain is built from TRBV5-1 and TRBJ1-2; a weak D match, TRBD1 (5 bases). V lost 4 bases and J 5 bases, leaving 27 bases between the germline ends. The germline CDR1 and CDR2 sequences are SGHRS and YFSETQ. This CDR3 spans 18 amino acids. CDR3 DNA sequence: TGCGCCAGCAGCCCCCGGGACGGGGCGAAATACAACCGGTATGGCTACACCTTC. Translating gives CASSPRDGAKYNRYGYTF. Supplemented by reference TRBV5-1 and TRBJ1-2, the full variable domain reads KAGVTQTPRYLIKTRGQQVTLSCSPISGHRSVSWYQQTPGQGLQFLFEYFSETQRNKGNFPGRFSGRQFSNSRSEMNVSTLELGDSALYLCASSPRDGAKYNRYGYTFGSGTRLTVV.

This clonotype has ten or more counts. The chain uses TRBV6-5 and TRBJ1-1; D may be TRBD1 (6 bases). Germline V CDR1 and CDR2: MNHEY, SVGAGI. This CDR3 is built from 12 residues. The V and J ends lost 10 bases and 12 bases respectively, with 21 bases between them. The CDR3 region is CATTSGQRTTFF. The CDR3 DNA sequence: TGTGCCACCACTTCCGGACAGAGGACAACTTTCTTT.

Concerning this clonotype: The likely explanation is a read error, given a far larger clone one base away. The conserved closing phenylalanine or tryptophan is absent in this CDR3, likely reflecting a read error. The chain combines TRBV28 with TRBJ2-4; 10 positions match TRBD2. TRBJ2-7 matches the DNA end more closely, so the J call is doubtful. The CDR3 is 15 residues long. Germline CDR1 and CDR2: MDHEN and SYDVKM. The CDR3 is CASTMEREGLYEQYL. The CDR3 nucleotides read TGTGCCAGCACGATGGAGCGGGAGGGCCTTTACGAGCAGTACTTA.

This clonotype was observed many times. V gene TRBV19 combines with J gene TRBJ1-2, with TRBD1 matching over 7 bases. The V gene's germline CDR1 is LNHDA and CDR2 SQIVND (reference sequence). The CDR3 covers 15 residues. The ends lost 6 bases at V and 5 bases at J; junction bases unmatched: 12. The CDR3: CASSAPGQQGYGYTF. DNA of the CDR3: TGTGCCAGTAGCGCCCCGGGACAGCAAGGATATGGCTACACCTTC.

This clonotype was seen ten or more times. V and J are TRBV6-5 and TRBJ1-6; 8 bases agree with TRBD1. Per germline, CDR1 MNHEY and CDR2 SVGAGI. CDR3 length equals 14 residues. With V trimmed by 6 bases and J by 3 bases, 1 base remained unmatched. The CDR3 nucleotides read TGTGCCAGCAGCGGACAGGGCTATAATTCACCCCTCCACTTT. Residues: CASSGQGYNSPLHF.

To note about this clonotype: Since a much larger clone is just one base distant, this may be a read error. The gene calls are TRBV19 and TRBJ1-2, with D unresolved. From germline, CDR1 is LNHDA and CDR2 SQIVND (reference sequence). The CDR3 runs to 17 residues. The CDR3 sequence: CASSGTPTNRKTYSYTF. The CDR3 DNA is TGTGCCAGTAGTGGAACCCCGACAAATCGAAAGACCTATAGCTACACCTTC. Complete variable domain (other parts from reference TRBV19 and TRBJ1-2): DGGITQSPKYLFRKEGQNVTLSCEQNLNHDAMYWYRQDPGQGLRLIYYSQIVNDFQKGDIAEGYSVSREKKESFPLTVTSAQKNPTAFYLCASSGTPTNRKTYSYTFGSGTRLTVV.

About this clonotype itself: This may stem from a read error, because a much larger clone lies one nucleotide away. The genes are TRBV5-4 and TRBJ1-1, with no clear D. The CDR3 runs to 15 residues. Per germline, CDR1 SGHNT and CDR2 YYREEE (reference sequence). The CDR3 bases are TGTGCCGGCAGCTTGGGGTCGTCCTTTGGTTCTGAAGCTTTCTTT. This sequence encodes CAGSLGSSFGSEAFF. Full variable domain (rest looked up from reference TRBV5-4 and TRBJ1-1): ETGVTQSPTHLIKTRGQQVTLRCSSQSGHNTVSWYQQALGQGPQFIFQYYREEENGRGNFPPRFSGLQFPNYSSELNVNALELDDSALYLCAGSLGSSFGSEAFFGQGTRLTVV.

Worth noting for this clonotype: One base away lies a much larger clone, so this may be a sequencing read error. Here the CDR3 omits its conserved ending phenylalanine or tryptophan, so a read error is the likely source. The chain uses TRBV24-1 and TRBJ2-1; D gene ambiguous. Per the germline V gene, CDR1 is KGHDR and CDR2 is SFDVKD. The CDR3 is made up of 16 amino acids. Deletions cut 4 bases from V and 0 bases from J, with 12 bases between. The CDR3 sequence is CATSDPDKSSYNEQFS. CDR3 coding DNA: TGTGCCACCAGTGACCCTGACAAGAGCTCCTACAATGAGCAGTTCTCC.

This clonotype was seen ten or more times. V and J are TRBV10-2 and TRBJ1-1; possible D gene TRBD1, 5 bases. This CDR3 is built from 14 residues. Trimming shortened V by 4 bases and J by 1 base, and 10 bases separated the two germline ends. The germline V gene has CDR1 WSHSY and CDR2 SAAADI. CDR3 nucleotide sequence: TGCGCCAGCAGTGTCCGGGGCCCGAACACTGAAGCTTTCTTT. Protein sequence: CASSVRGPNTEAFF.

The chain recombines TRBV28 with TRBJ2-3, with 10 nucleotides matching TRBD1. Germline V gene data show CDR1 as MDHEN and CDR2 as SYDVKM. Trimming cost V 6 bases and J 4 bases; bases outside gene matches: 10. The CDR3 loop spans 16 amino acids. The CDR3 loop reads CASRTTGGLYADTQYF. In DNA, the CDR3 is TGTGCCAGCAGGACGACAGGGGGCCTTTATGCAGATACGCAGTATTTT.

This clonotype was seen many times. The chain has TRBV11-3 and TRBJ2-5; 14 nucleotides line up with TRBD2. With 3 bases clipped from V and 5 bases from J, the junction kept 5 bases outside the gene matches. This CDR3 spans 16 amino acids. The germline V gene encodes CDR1 SGHNT and CDR2 YENEEA. The CDR3 DNA is TGTGCCAGCAGCTTGGGGACTAGCGGGAGATCGGAGACCCAGTACTTC. Encoded protein: CASSLGTSGRSETQYF.

This clonotype has only a few counts. V and J are TRBV7-8 and TRBJ2-3; a weak D match, TRBD2 (6 bases). The V end was cut by 3 bases, the J end by 1 base, with 17 bases between. The CDR3 runs to 17 residues. In germline, CDR1 is SGHVS, CDR2 FQNEAQ. CDR3 sequence reads: CASSFSGRGMGTDTQYF. The CDR3 DNA reads TGTGCCAGCAGCTTTTCCGGGAGAGGGATGGGCACAGATACGCAGTATTTT.

This clonotype was counted at least ten times. The chain recombines TRBV6-6 with TRBJ1-1; no reliable D call. Germline CDR1 reads MNHNY; CDR2 reads SVGAGI (reference sequence). This CDR3 spans 13 amino acids. V lost 6 bases, J lost 1 base, and 9 bases lay in between. CDR3 DNA sequence: TGTGCCAGCAGGACGGACGGGAACACTGAAGCTTTCTTT. Its translation: CASRTDGNTEAFF.

This clonotype was seen a few times. A much larger clone is a single base away; this may be a read error. The CDR3 nucleotides are TGTACCAGCAGCCTTTCCAGCCTTGGGTTTGATGAAAAACTGTTTTTT. Its translation is CTSSLSSLGFDEKLFF. The chain recombines TRBV3-1 with TRBJ1-4, with D uncertain. Germline CDR1 is LGHDT and CDR2 is YNNKEL (reference sequence). The CDR3 loop spans 16 amino acids.

Of note for this clonotype: Since a much larger clone is just one base distant, this may be a read error. The chain has TRBV5-8 and TRBJ1-2; no clear D. There are 16 residues in the CDR3. Germline CDR1 reads SGHTS; CDR2 reads YDEGEE. The CDR3 reads CGSHKFHPRKTYGYTF. The CDR3, as DNA: TGTGGCAGCCACAAGTTTCATCCACGAAAGACCTATGGCTACACCTTC. The variable domain in full, completed from reference TRBV5-8 and TRBJ1-2, reads EAGVTQSPTHLIKTRGQQATLRCSPISGHTSVYWYQQALGLGLQFLLWYDEGEERNRGNFPPRFSGRQFPNYSSELNVNALELEDSALYLCGSHKFHPRKTYGYTFGSGTRLTVV.